The clone carrying this T cell receptor beta chain was observed a single time. PCR was performed using 60 Vbeta and 13 Jbeta primers. Clones were read by immunoSEQ multiplex PCR, and TCRdb kept only the in-frame ones, dropping some. This table holds hundreds of thousands of clones, more than 55% found once. The data were obtained in a study of cytomegalovirus exposure and HLA in healthy donors. The V gene's germline CDR1 is MNHEY and CDR2 SMNVEV (reference sequence). There are 15 residues in the CDR3. Sequenced sample: PBMCs. The chain couples TRBV27 to TRBJ2-5, with 9 bases fitting TRBD1. The J call may be incorrect, as the DNA end agrees better with TRBJ2-7. The clonotype was recovered from a female donor in good health and CMV-seronegative. The CDR3 DNA reads TGTGCCAGCAGTAAAAGACCGGGACAGGGAAACGAGCAGTACTTC. Translation: CASSKRPGQGNEQYF.